This record looks at one TCR beta chain sequence and its context. Original methodology: Counts of nucleated cells, estimated from reference gene primer amplification, were obtained. Sequencing used immunoSEQ multiplex PCR; TCRdb keeps in-frame clones, though not all of them. For V, J and clone size, that table is used; D and trimming come from the DNA. The repertoire has about 270,000 clones, approximately 81% of them found once; the top ten carry about 3.4%. This entry belongs to a study of blood T cell repertoires in COVID-19. The wider study: Samples came from the United States, Italy and Spain, spanning acute and convalescent COVID-19. PBMCs, B-cell-depleted T cells, or T cells provided the cDNA or gDNA that made up the material.

Between the trimmed V and J ends, which lost 1 base and 6 bases, there was a span of 15 bases. CDR3 length: 16 amino acids. CDR1 is MDHEN, CDR2 SYDVKM, per germline. The chain is built from TRBV28 and TRBJ2-2; D might be TRBD2 (6 bases). This TCR came from a woman aged 18-29 years with acute or convalescent COVID-19. The sequenced material came from peripheral blood. DNA for the CDR3: TGTGCCAGCAGTTTATATTCCAGGCCGGGGGCCGGGGAGCTGTTTTTT. It specifies CASSLYSRPGAGELFF.